A selection of T cell receptor beta chains follows, all from one sample in a study of early T cells in non-severe SARS-CoV-2 infection. MiXCR was run by TCRdb on the 5' RACE reads, yielding one entry per CDR3 protein. This sample has about 46,000 distinct CDR3 sequences, with 5% to 6.5% found just once. The material sequenced was whole blood, taken at baseline. The origin of the receptors is an adult who was a healthcare worker with PCR-confirmed SARS-CoV-2 infection or an uninfected control (not recorded which). CDR3s include the opening cysteine and the closing phenylalanine or tryptophan. Fields, in order: D gene, clone size, V gene, J gene, CDR3 protein, CDR3 DNA. A D gene is named only where the DNA matches it firmly. Not every row has a clone size; where given, it reads once, few, many or a size class.

d_call: TRBD2; clone_size: many; v_call: TRBV6-5; j_call: TRBJ2-7; cdr3_aa: CASSKGTSGSVYEQYF; cdr3_nt: TGTGCCAGCAGCAAAGGGACTAGCGGGAGTGTATACGAGCAGTACTTC
d_call: -; clone_size: many; v_call: TRBV5-1; j_call: TRBJ2-7; cdr3_aa: CASSLHRGTYEQYF; cdr3_nt: TGCGCCAGCAGCTTGCATCGGGGAACCTACGAGCAGTACTTC
d_call: TRBD2; clone_size: many; v_call: TRBV4-1; j_call: TRBJ2-5; cdr3_aa: CASSQVGTSFETQYF; cdr3_nt: TGCGCCAGCAGCCAAGTCGGGACTAGCTTTGAGACCCAGTACTTC
d_call: -; clone_size: -; v_call: TRBV11-2; j_call: TRBJ2-3; cdr3_aa: CASSFGGPFASDTQYF; cdr3_nt: TGTGCCAGCAGCTTTGGGGGTCCGTTTGCTTCAGATACGCAGTATTTT
d_call: TRBD2; clone_size: many; v_call: TRBV20-1; j_call: TRBJ2-1; cdr3_aa: CSASLGLAGSSYNEQFF; cdr3_nt: TGCAGTGCTAGCTTGGGACTAGCGGGGAGCTCCTACAATGAGCAGTTCTTC
d_call: -; clone_size: -; v_call: TRBV9; j_call: TRBJ2-2; cdr3_aa: CASSNLELGTGELFF; cdr3_nt: TGTGCCAGCAGCAATTTGGAGTTAGGAACCGGGGAGCTGTTTTTT
d_call: -; clone_size: many; v_call: TRBV5-6; j_call: TRBJ1-5; cdr3_aa: CASSLGQFNQPQHF; cdr3_nt: TGTGCCAGCAGCTTGGGACAGTTTAATCAGCCCCAGCATTTT
d_call: -; clone_size: -; v_call: TRBV11-2; j_call: TRBJ2-2; cdr3_aa: CASSLRTGELFF; cdr3_nt: TGTGCCAGCAGCCTCAGGACCGGGGAGCTGTTTTTT
d_call: -; clone_size: many; v_call: TRBV11-3; j_call: TRBJ1-1; cdr3_aa: CASSLQYGDTEAFF; cdr3_nt: TGTGCCAGCAGCCTACAATACGGGGACACTGAAGCTTTCTTT
d_call: -; clone_size: once; v_call: TRBV6-2/TRBV6-3; j_call: TRBJ2-3; cdr3_aa: CANGGFTDTQYF; cdr3_nt: TGTGCCAACGGAGGATTTACAGATACGCAGTATTTT
d_call: -; clone_size: many; v_call: TRBV4-1; j_call: TRBJ2-3; cdr3_aa: CASSQGSLEGTDTQYF; cdr3_nt: TGCGCCAGCAGCCAAGGGTCTCTCGAAGGCACAGATACGCAGTATTTT
d_call: -; clone_size: many; v_call: TRBV9; j_call: TRBJ1-5; cdr3_aa: CASSGQGNQPQHF; cdr3_nt: TGTGCCAGCAGCGGACAGGGCAATCAGCCCCAGCATTTT
d_call: TRBD1; clone_size: many; v_call: TRBV2; j_call: TRBJ1-6; cdr3_aa: CASIRDRWNSPLHF; cdr3_nt: TGTGCCAGTATCCGGGACAGGTGGAATTCACCCCTCCACTTT
d_call: -; clone_size: many; v_call: TRBV7-2; j_call: TRBJ2-7; cdr3_aa: CASSTTPSRTNYEQYF; cdr3_nt: TGTGCCAGCAGCACCACTCCTTCCCGGACAAACTACGAGCAGTACTTC
d_call: -; clone_size: few; v_call: TRBV3-1; j_call: TRBJ1-1; cdr3_aa: CASSQVFMNTEAFF; cdr3_nt: TGTGCCAGCAGCCAAGTTTTCATGAACACTGAAGCTTTCTTT
d_call: TRBD1; clone_size: few; v_call: TRBV12-3/TRBV12-4; j_call: TRBJ2-5; cdr3_aa: CASSSTGGRETQYF; cdr3_nt: TGTGCCAGCAGCTCGACAGGGGGCAGGGAGACCCAGTACTTC
d_call: -; clone_size: -; v_call: TRBV4-2; j_call: TRBJ2-7; cdr3_aa: CASSQAGPLPSSYEQYF; cdr3_nt: TGTGCCAGCAGCCAAGCCGGCCCCCTCCCGAGCTCCTACGAGCAGTACTTC
d_call: -; clone_size: few; v_call: TRBV20-1; j_call: TRBJ2-3; cdr3_aa: CSARGTYSTDTQYF; cdr3_nt: TGCAGTGCTAGAGGGACTTATTCCACAGATACGCAGTATTTT
d_call: TRBD1; clone_size: few; v_call: TRBV11-3; j_call: TRBJ2-3; cdr3_aa: CASSPGRQGQADTQYF; cdr3_nt: TGTGCCAGCAGCCCGGGCAGACAGGGGCAGGCAGATACGCAGTATTTT
d_call: -; clone_size: few; v_call: TRBV7-8; j_call: TRBJ1-5; cdr3_aa: CASSLDRYSNQPQHF; cdr3_nt: TGTGCCAGCAGCTTAGACAGATATAGCAATCAGCCCCAGCATTTT
d_call: -; clone_size: many; v_call: TRBV6-5; j_call: TRBJ1-5; cdr3_aa: CASREQRLSNQPQHF; cdr3_nt: TGTGCCAGCAGGGAGCAGAGACTTAGCAATCAGCCCCAGCATTTT
d_call: -; clone_size: many; v_call: TRBV27; j_call: TRBJ2-1; cdr3_aa: CASSTSSGSEQFF; cdr3_nt: TGTGCCAGCAGTACTAGTTCGGGTTCTGAGCAGTTCTTC
d_call: -; clone_size: -; v_call: TRBV19; j_call: TRBJ2-7; cdr3_aa: CATSDDSYEQYF; cdr3_nt: TGTGCCACCTCAGACGACTCCTACGAGCAGTACTTC
d_call: -; clone_size: few; v_call: TRBV20-1; j_call: TRBJ2-7; cdr3_aa: CSAQGRGGYEQYF; cdr3_nt: TGCAGTGCCCAAGGTCGGGGCGGCTACGAGCAGTACTTC
d_call: -; clone_size: many; v_call: TRBV7-9; j_call: TRBJ2-5; cdr3_aa: CATRAGHQETQYF; cdr3_nt: TGTGCCACCAGGGCAGGTCACCAAGAGACCCAGTACTTC
d_call: -; clone_size: many; v_call: TRBV12-3/TRBV12-4; j_call: TRBJ2-7; cdr3_aa: CASSLGASQGEQYF; cdr3_nt: TGTGCCAGCAGTTTAGGGGCTAGCCAGGGCGAGCAGTACTTC
d_call: TRBD1; clone_size: few; v_call: TRBV12-5; j_call: TRBJ2-1; cdr3_aa: CASGTGVDYNEQFF; cdr3_nt: TGTGCTAGTGGCACAGGGGTGGATTACAATGAGCAGTTCTTC
d_call: -; clone_size: many; v_call: TRBV29-1; j_call: TRBJ1-2; cdr3_aa: CSAAGRDYGYTF; cdr3_nt: TGCAGCGCCGCGGGACGTGACTATGGCTACACCTTC
d_call: -; clone_size: many; v_call: TRBV5-1; j_call: TRBJ1-1; cdr3_aa: CASSLPVRAGEAFF; cdr3_nt: TGCGCCAGCAGCTTGCCGGTCAGGGCGGGTGAAGCTTTCTTT
d_call: TRBD1; clone_size: many; v_call: TRBV30; j_call: TRBJ1-6; cdr3_aa: CAWSLGQGYSPLHF; cdr3_nt: TGTGCCTGGAGTCTGGGACAGGGATATTCACCCCTCCACTTT
d_call: TRBD1; clone_size: many; v_call: TRBV6-5; j_call: TRBJ2-5; cdr3_aa: CASSYSRGQGLQETQYF; cdr3_nt: TGTGCCAGCAGTTACAGTCGCGGACAGGGGTTACAAGAGACCCAGTACTTC
d_call: TRBD2; clone_size: many; v_call: TRBV19; j_call: TRBJ2-3; cdr3_aa: CASSIGDALHSGTSGRGPTDTQYF; cdr3_nt: TGTGCCAGTAGTATAGGGGACGCGCTTCACTCTGGGACTAGCGGGAGAGGTCCCACAGATACGCAGTATTTT
d_call: -; clone_size: many; v_call: TRBV14; j_call: TRBJ2-5; cdr3_aa: CASSQDPMGWETQYF; cdr3_nt: TGTGCCAGCAGCCAAGACCCAATGGGATGGGAGACCCAGTACTTC
d_call: TRBD2; clone_size: many; v_call: TRBV7-2; j_call: TRBJ2-7; cdr3_aa: CASSYRTSGSTYEQYF; cdr3_nt: TGTGCCAGCAGCTATCGGACTAGCGGGAGTACCTACGAGCAGTACTTC
d_call: TRBD1; clone_size: many; v_call: TRBV5-1; j_call: TRBJ2-1; cdr3_aa: CASSLEQGRGDEQFF; cdr3_nt: TGCGCCAGCAGCTTGGAACAGGGGAGAGGGGATGAGCAGTTCTTC
d_call: -; clone_size: -; v_call: TRBV18; j_call: TRBJ2-1; cdr3_aa: CASSPVKQGHNEQFF; cdr3_nt: TGTGCCAGCTCACCGGTTAAGCAGGGACACAATGAGCAGTTCTTC
d_call: TRBD1; clone_size: many; v_call: TRBV9; j_call: TRBJ2-7; cdr3_aa: CASSVVGTGSYEQYF; cdr3_nt: TGTGCCAGCAGCGTAGTAGGGACAGGCTCCTACGAGCAGTACTTC